The 28 T cell receptor beta chains presented below share a single source sample, sequenced in a study of human T cells and chemical hapten exposure. Time point: pre-sensitization, week 0. Treatment here: therapeutic diphenylcyclopropenone sensitization with weekly scalp DPC. TCRdb called the RACE reads again in MiXCR, with one record for every CDR3 protein. The sample holds about 350,000 distinct CDR3 sequences; about 5% are singletons and the top ten take around 8%. The sample here was whole blood, taken in connection with sensitization to the hapten diphenylcyclopropenone (DPC). The receptor source for this set is a woman aged 18 to 35 with alopecia areata. Some clones in this sample may be carry-over from other donors' samples.

This clonotype was recorded many times. The chain links TRBV9 to TRBJ1-6; 8 bases map to TRBD1. Germline V lookup: CDR1 SGDLS, CDR2 YYNGEE. J lost 5 bases, V lost 2 bases, and 3 bases had no gene match. The CDR3 has 15 amino acids. In DNA, the CDR3 is TGTGCCAGCAGCGTGACAGGGGATCATAATTCACCCCTCCACTTT. Translating gives CASSVTGDHNSPLHF.

This clonotype was counted between two and nine times. The chain couples TRBV10-3 to TRBJ2-7; D is unclear. V was trimmed by 10 bases and J by 0 bases, leaving 10 bases between them. This CDR3 comprises 12 residues. Germline CDR1 is ENHRY and CDR2 is SYGVKD. Here the CDR3 reads CASRQDSYEQYF. CDR3 DNA: TGTGCCAGCAGGCAGGACTCCTACGAGCAGTACTTC.

On this clonotype: It may be a read error: a sequence one base away is much more abundant. V usage is TRBV3-1 and J usage is TRBJ2-5, with 9 bases identical to TRBD2. Germline-derived CDR1 and CDR2 are LGHDT and YNNKEL (reference sequence). The length of the CDR3 is 16 residues. The J segment lost 7 bases and the V segment lost 1 base, leaving 10 bases of the junction unmatched. CDR3 region: CASSQVRGGARVTQYF. The CDR3 region has the DNA TGTGCCAGCAGCCAAGTTCGCGGGGGGGCCCGTGTGACCCAGTACTTC.

The V call is TRBV7-9, the J call TRBJ2-7, with D perhaps being TRBD1 or TRBD2 (5 bases each). The CDR3 is 14 amino acids. Germline values: CDR1 SEHNR, CDR2 FQNEAQ (reference sequence). With 3 bases removed from V and 2 bases from J, the gap between germline ends came to 11 bases. The CDR3 reads CASSLKGTTYEQYF. CDR3 DNA: TGTGCCAGCAGCTTGAAGGGGACCACCTACGAGCAGTACTTC.

This clonotype was seen a handful of times. This chain joins TRBV9 and TRBJ2-3; no clear D gene. With 3 bases removed from V and 5 bases from J, the gap between germline ends came to 7 bases. The CDR3 runs to 12 residues. CDR1 is SGDLS, CDR2 YYNGEE, per germline. CDR3 bases: TGTGCCAGCAGCGATTCACTAGATACGCAGTATTTT. This sequence encodes CASSDSLDTQYF. Together with reference TRBV9 and TRBJ2-3, the CDR3 gives the full variable domain: DSGVTQTPKHLITATGQRVTLRCSPRSGDLSVYWYQQSLDQGLQFLIQYYNGEERAKGNILERFSAQQFPDLHSELNLSSLELGDSALYFCASSDSLDTQYFGPGTRLTVL.

This clonotype was observed a few times. The gene calls are TRBV7-6 and TRBJ2-2; TRBD1 matches 9 bases. The CDR3 runs to 15 residues. CDR1 is SGHVS, CDR2 FNYEAQ, per germline. J gave up 6 bases and V 4 bases, and 6 bases lay outside the gene matches. Here the CDR3 reads CASSSRQGGSGELFF. CDR3 nucleotide sequence: TGTGCCAGCAGCTCCCGACAGGGGGGTTCCGGGGAGCTGTTTTTT. Full variable domain (rest looked up from reference TRBV7-6 and TRBJ2-2): GAGVSQSPRYKVTKRGQDVALRCDPISGHVSLYWYRQALGQGPEFLTYFNYEAQQDKSGLPNDRFSAERPEGSISTLTIQRTEQRDSAMYRCASSSRQGGSGELFFGEGSRLTVL.

This clonotype was observed at least ten times. The chain has TRBV18 and TRBJ2-5, with 7 bases aligning to TRBD1. V gave up 3 bases and J gave up 4 bases; unmatched junction bases: 5. Per the germline V gene, CDR1 is KGHSH and CDR2 is LQKENI. The CDR3 totals 14 residues. The CDR3 bases are TGTGCCAGCTCACCCCGACAGGGTGCAGAGACCCAGTACTTC. This gives the protein CASSPRQGAETQYF. Based on the CDR3 plus reference TRBV18 and TRBJ2-5, the full variable domain is NAGVMQNPRHLVRRRGQEARLRCSPMKGHSHVYWYRQLPEEGLKFMVYLQKENIIDESGMPKERFSAEFPKEGPSILRIQQVVRGDSAAYFCASSPRQGAETQYFGPGTRLLVL.

This clonotype has a handful of counts. This sequence joins TRBV12-3 or TRBV12-4 and TRBJ1-2; possible D gene TRBD1, 6 bases. CDR3 size: 15 residues. Trimming stripped 4 bases from V and 8 bases from J, with 20 bases between. CDR3 nucleotides: TGTGCCAGCAGTTACTTTGGGGGCAGGGGAGAGGGCTACACCTTC. Amino acids: CASSYFGGRGEGYTF.

The CDR3 DNA is TGTGCCAGCAGCCAAGGCTCCCCTACCTCACGAGATACGCAGTATTTT. The encoded protein is CASSQGSPTSRDTQYF. This chain links TRBV14 with TRBJ2-3; no firm D call. Germline V gene sequence: CDR1 SGHDN, CDR2 FVKESK. V lost 1 base, J lost 5 bases, and 16 bases lay in between. This CDR3 region has 16 residues.

The chain is built from TRBV20-1 and TRBJ2-7; TRBD2 might be the D (5 bases). In germline, CDR1 is DFQATT, CDR2 SNEGSKA (reference sequence). V was pared by 3 bases and J by 4 bases, with 10 bases between. The CDR3 totals 12 residues. For the CDR3, the DNA is TGCAGTGCTAGCTCTTCGGGGTACGAGCAGTACTTC. This gives the protein CSASSSGYEQYF.

This clonotype was detected many times. The chain employs TRBV12-3 or TRBV12-4 and TRBJ2-3; D not resolved. With 6 bases removed from V and 4 bases from J, the gap between germline ends came to 2 bases. This CDR3 comprises 10 residues. The CDR3 loop is CASRSDTQYF. The CDR3 coding sequence is TGTGCCAGCAGGTCAGATACGCAGTATTTT.

This clonotype was counted ten times or more. The chain is built from TRBV28 and TRBJ2-7, with D unresolved. Trimming took off 3 bases at V and 0 bases at J, with 6 bases between the two ends. This CDR3 has 13 amino acids. Germline V gene data show CDR1 as MDHEN and CDR2 as SYDVKM. The CDR3 nucleotides are TGTGCCAGCAGTTTCCGTAGCTCCTACGAGCAGTACTTC. It translates to CASSFRSSYEQYF.

This chain links TRBV11-3 with TRBJ2-3; either TRBD1 or TRBD2 may fit D (5 bases each). CDR1 is SGHNT and CDR2 is YENEEA in the germline V gene. CDR3 size: 14 residues. Trimming removed 5 bases from V and 5 bases from J, with 14 bases in between. CDR3 nucleotide sequence: TGTGCCAGCAGCCAACGAAGAGGGGTAGATACGCAGTATTTT. Translation gives CASSQRRGVDTQYF.

This clonotype was recorded many times. The chain uses TRBV5-5 and TRBJ1-4, with a weak D call TRBD1 (5 bases). Germline lookup yields CDR1 SGHKS and CDR2 YYEKEE (reference sequence). The germline V and J ends were trimmed by 0 bases and 7 bases, with 13 bases remaining between them. The CDR3 totals 15 residues. The DNA of the CDR3 is TGTGCCAGCAGCTTGGGGGACGGGAGGAGTGAAAAACTGTTTTTT. Translating it yields CASSLGDGRSEKLFF.

In this sample, this clonotype turned up many times. V usage is TRBV12-5 and J usage is TRBJ1-6; D may be TRBD1 (6 bases). The V end was cut by 6 bases, the J end by 8 bases, with 20 bases between. Germline V gene data show CDR1 as LGHNT and CDR2 as FRNRAP. This CDR3 contains 16 residues. CDR3 in DNA: TGTGCTAGTGGCCCGAACCTGCGGGGGCAAGATTCACCCCTCCACTTT. It yields the protein CASGPNLRGQDSPLHF.

In this sample, this clonotype turned up a few times. The rearrangement links TRBV25-1 to TRBJ1-2; possibly TRBD1 for D (6 bases). The CDR3 covers 16 residues. Germline assignment: CDR1 MGHDK and CDR2 SYGVNS. Trimming took 4 bases from V and 8 from J, leaving 23 bases between them. The chain's CDR3 is CASSAEGTSSAWGYTF. The CDR3 coding sequence is TGTGCCAGCAGTGCGGAGGGGACATCATCGGCGTGGGGCTACACCTTC.

Many counts were recorded for this clonotype. The genes are TRBV5-1 and TRBJ1-1, with 7 bases that match TRBD1. In germline, CDR1 is SGHRS, CDR2 YFSETQ. Unmatched junction bases numbered 3, after V lost 3 bases and J lost 1 base. The CDR3 runs to 14 residues. CDR3 protein: CASSWGQTNTEAFF. CDR3 nucleotide sequence: TGCGCCAGCAGCTGGGGACAGACGAACACTGAAGCTTTCTTT.

This clonotype appeared a few times. Mismatch with germline at one junction end may stem from a read error. The V call is TRBV6-1, the J call TRBJ2-3, with 10 bases identical to TRBD2. The germline V gene encodes CDR1 MNHNS and CDR2 SASEGT. The CDR3 contains 16 residues. CDR3 protein: CASSEGDSGGTATQYF. The CDR3 bases are TGTGCCAGCAGCGAAGGAGATAGCGGGGGGACTGCTACGCAGTATTTT.

The chain joins TRBV12-3 or TRBV12-4 to TRBJ2-3; 8 bases match TRBD1. This CDR3 has 14 residues. V shed 7 bases, J shed 5 bases, and the junction held 8 bases outside the gene matches. The CDR3 sequence is CASTWTGRGDTQYF. CDR3 bases: TGTGCCAGCACCTGGACAGGGCGGGGAGATACGCAGTATTTT.

This sequence joins TRBV20-1 and TRBJ2-1; D unclear. Germline lookup yields CDR1 DFQATT and CDR2 SNEGSKA (reference sequence). This CDR3 has 14 amino acids. DNA of the CDR3: TGCAGCGGAATTAGTACCTCGTTGGGGAATGAGCAGTTCTTC. This sequence encodes CSGISTSLGNEQFF.

This clonotype was counted a few times. The chain employs TRBV29-1 and TRBJ1-2; D gene uncertain. The CDR3 length is 14 residues. Germline V lookup: CDR1 SQVTM, CDR2 ANQGSEA. Trimming pared 4 bases from V and 1 base from J, leaving 13 bases between. CDR3 DNA: TGCAGCGTTGGAGAAGGCGGCAGTAACTATGGCTACACCTTC. It is translated as CSVGEGGSNYGYTF.

This clonotype has a count of ten or more. Here the CDR3 DNA reads TGCGCCAGCAGCCAAAATACAGGGAATGATGAGACCCAGTACTTC. Amino acids: CASSQNTGNDETQYF. V gene TRBV4-3 combines with J gene TRBJ2-5; the D gene is possibly TRBD1 (6 bases). V lost 2 bases, J lost 5 bases, and 15 bases lay in between. Germline V CDR1 and CDR2: LGHNA, YSLEER. This CDR3 has 15 residues.

This clonotype was detected ten times or more. The chain has TRBV12-3 or TRBV12-4 and TRBJ1-2; D is undetermined. Trimming removed 3 bases from V and 8 bases from J, with 16 bases in between. The CDR3 has 14 amino acids. DNA of the CDR3: TGTGCCAGCAGTTTTAGCCTCCCGCTGGGGGGCTACACCTTC. Translated, it gives CASSFSLPLGGYTF.

The rearrangement links TRBV7-9 to TRBJ2-4, with D possibly TRBD1 on 6 matching bases. There are 16 residues in the CDR3. V lost 5 bases and J 5 bases, leaving 19 bases between the germline ends. Germline CDR1 and CDR2: SEHNR and FQNEAQ (reference sequence). The CDR3 region is CASSPPRGQQQNIQYF. CDR3 DNA sequence: TGTGCCAGCAGCCCCCCGAGGGGACAACAGCAAAACATTCAGTACTTC. The whole variable domain, remainder taken from reference TRBV7-9 and TRBJ2-4, is DTGVSQNPRHKITKRGQNVTFRCDPISEHNRLYWYRQTLGQGPEFLTYFQNEAQLEKSRLLSDRFSAERPKGSFSTLEIQRTEQGDSAMYLCASSPPRGQQQNIQYFGAGTRLSVL.

This clonotype was recorded many times. The chain has TRBV27 and TRBJ2-7; weak D call: TRBD1 (5 bases). The CDR3 consists of 14 residues. V shed 5 bases and J shed 6 bases, with 17 bases lying between them. CDR1 is MNHEY, CDR2 SMNVEV, per germline (reference sequence). CDR3 sequence: CASSRQGLSLEQYF. The DNA for the CDR3 is TGTGCCAGCAGTCGGCAGGGTTTATCCCTCGAGCAGTACTTC.

This clonotype showed up just a few times. V is TRBV20-1 and J is TRBJ2-3; no clear D gene. From germline, CDR1 is DFQATT and CDR2 SNEGSKA (reference sequence). The CDR3 covers 13 residues. Trimming pared 3 bases from V and 2 bases from J, leaving 9 bases between. CDR3 sequence reads: CSASWLVTDTQYF. In DNA, the CDR3 is TGCAGTGCTAGCTGGCTAGTCACAGATACGCAGTATTTT.

For this clonotype: The conserved final phenylalanine or tryptophan is absent from the CDR3, which likely points to a read error. V and J are TRBV2 and TRBJ1-1; 9 bases align to TRBD1. V lost 3 bases to trimming and J lost 4 bases; unmatched junction nucleotides: 0. The CDR3 length is 13 residues. The germline V gene has CDR1 SNHLY and CDR2 FYNNEI. In nucleotides, the CDR3 is TGTGCCAGCAGTGAGGACAGGGGCACTGAAGCTTTCTAT. Translating gives CASSEDRGTEAFY.

This clonotype was recorded many times. The V gene is TRBV29-1, the J gene TRBJ1-2, with TRBD1 matching 8 bases. The CDR3 consists of 16 residues. V lost 7 bases to trimming and J lost 6 bases; unmatched junction nucleotides: 19. Looked up from germline, CDR1 is SQVTM and CDR2 is ANQGSEA. The chain's CDR3 is CSALRPEVQGADGYTF. The CDR3 coding sequence is TGCAGCGCCTTGCGGCCAGAGGTTCAGGGGGCCGATGGCTACACCTTC.